This T cell receptor (beta chain) is drawn from a study of beta chain features in type 1 diabetes. Study context: On cell yields, gender and age, patients and healthy donors were similar.

The germline V and J ends were trimmed by 0 bases and 7 bases, with 7 bases remaining between them. The CDR3 runs 13 residues. Germline V gene sequence: CDR1 SGHAT, CDR2 FQNNGV. Study-wide results and limits: When cDNA is sequenced, cells with high TCR expression could be over-represented.

The study reverse transcribed the entire isolated RNA, so it sequenced expressed TCRB transcripts. This table comes from immunoSEQ multiplex PCR, and its TCRdb copy is limited to in-frame clones, with some not included. The data contain about 930,000 clones, roughly a sixth of them seen just once; the ten biggest clones take up 0.02% to 0.025%. This clone has only a few counts. Its specificity is unknown. Isolation of CD4+ naive, central memory, regulatory and stem cell-like memory cells was achieved by sorting via CD45RO/CCR7/CD25/CD127/CD95/CD27. Post-sort purity exceeded 98% for all sorted populations.

The sequence came from a woman between 18 and 29 years old in good health. This rearrangement joins TRBV11-2 to TRBJ1-5; D ambiguous. Sequencing was carried out using naive CD4+ T cells from blood. The DNA for the CDR3 is TGTGCCAGCAGCTTAGATCAACAGCAGCCCCAGCATTTT. The encoded protein is CASSLDQQQPQHF.